These 12 T cell receptor beta chains share one sample of origin, sequenced in a study of CD8 T cells in ankylosing spondylitis. Notes on the study in general: What appeared characteristic of ankylosing spondylitis blood was a TCR beta motif of eight highly homologous variants.

In TCRdb, the 5' RACE reads were re-called with MiXCR into one record per CDR3 protein. The sample carries more than 650,000 distinct CDR3 sequences, over 9.5% recorded once. These TCRs' antigens remain unknown. Sequencing was done on a sample of blood, either unsorted or a sorted T cell fraction (not recorded which). All receptors come from a male donor with ankylosing spondylitis.

Only a few counts were recorded for this clonotype. V and J are TRBV12-3 or TRBV12-4 and TRBJ2-3; D not certain. This CDR3 comprises 13 residues. V was clipped by 2 bases and J by 4 bases, with 7 bases between them. In DNA form, the CDR3 reads TGTGCCAGCAGTTTATGGAGATCAGATACGCAGTATTTT. It specifies CASSLWRSDTQYF.

V gene TRBV20-1 combines with J gene TRBJ1-5, with TRBD1 matching over 7 bases. The CDR3 consists of 13 residues. Per the germline V gene, CDR1 is DFQATT and CDR2 is SNEGSKA (reference sequence). Germline trimming cut 3 bases from V and 5 bases from J; bases unmatched to any gene: 4. CDR3 sequence reads: CSASIDRDQPQHF. DNA for the CDR3: TGCAGTGCTAGTATCGACAGGGATCAGCCCCAGCATTTT.

Ten or more counts support this clonotype. The chain links TRBV10-3 to TRBJ1-1; 7 nucleotides agree with TRBD1. Losses at the gene ends were 3 bases for V and 5 bases for J; bases not matched to a gene: 12. The CDR3 is 16 amino acids. Germline assignment: CDR1 ENHRY and CDR2 SYGVKD. CDR3 DNA: TGTGCCATCAGTGACCCTAGACAGGGTTTACGTACTGAAGCTTTCTTT. Protein: CAISDPRQGLRTEAFF.

The table lists this clonotype with many counts. V usage is TRBV6-1 and J usage is TRBJ2-7; D possibly corresponds to TRBD2 (6 bases). In germline, CDR1 is MNHNS, CDR2 SASEGT. V was clipped by 5 bases and J by 5 bases, with 19 bases between them. The CDR3 covers 15 residues. The CDR3 DNA reads TGTGCCAGCAGTACCGGAAGCGGGTATGGTCACGAGCAGTACTTC. Translating it yields CASSTGSGYGHEQYF.

This clonotype came up a few times. The J gene is TRBJ1-2, the V gene TRBV29-1; D uncertain. Trimming removed 0 bases at V and 2 bases at J, with 10 bases between. The germline V gene encodes CDR1 SQVTM and CDR2 ANQGSEA. This CDR3 has 14 residues. CDR3 sequence: CSVEDRGGNYGYTF. CDR3 nucleotide sequence: TGCAGCGTTGAAGATCGCGGCGGGAACTATGGCTACACCTTC.

The gene calls are TRBV7-9 and TRBJ2-4, with D hard to call. Germline V CDR1 and CDR2: SEHNR, FQNEAQ (reference sequence). Trimming stripped 5 bases from V and 0 bases from J, with 11 bases between. This CDR3 has 15 amino acids. CDR3 protein: CASSPWTIAKNIQYF. DNA of the CDR3: TGTGCCAGCAGCCCTTGGACGATAGCCAAAAACATTCAGTACTTC.

This rearrangement joins TRBV20-1 to TRBJ2-2, with unresolved D. CDR1 is DFQATT and CDR2 is SNEGSKA in the germline V gene (reference sequence). This CDR3 has 15 residues. Trimming removed 6 bases from V and 2 bases from J, with 16 bases in between. The CDR3, as DNA: TGCAGTGCCACACACGGAAAATTCAACACCGGGGAGCTGTTTTTT. It encodes CSATHGKFNTGELFF.

The chain combines TRBV7-2 with TRBJ2-7; no firm D call. V lost 1 base, J lost 4 bases, and 14 bases lay in between. Germline values: CDR1 SGHTA, CDR2 FQGNSA. The CDR3 contains 15 residues. As DNA, the CDR3 is TGTGCCAGCAGCTTAGGGTACGGGCTTCGGTACGAGCAGTACTTC. As protein: CASSLGYGLRYEQYF. Based on the CDR3 plus reference TRBV7-2 and TRBJ2-7, the full variable domain is GAGVSQSPSNKVTEKGKDVELRCDPISGHTALYWYRQSLGQGLEFLIYFQGNSAPDKSGLPSDRFSAERTGGSVSTLTIQRTQQEDSAVYLCASSLGYGLRYEQYFGPGTRLTVT.

The rearrangement joins TRBV20-1 to TRBJ1-1; D unclear. This CDR3 region has 12 residues. Germline assignment: CDR1 DFQATT and CDR2 SNEGSKA (reference sequence). The CDR3, as DNA: TGCAGCGCAGCCCAAGGGAGCACTGAAGCTTTCTTT. Amino acids: CSAAQGSTEAFF.

This clonotype has just a few counts. The chain's CDR3 is CAWSVAWGGETQYF. As DNA, the CDR3 is TGTGCCTGGAGTGTAGCGTGGGGGGGAGAGACCCAGTACTTC. The chain uses TRBV30 and TRBJ2-5; 7 positions agree with TRBD2. The CDR3 has 14 amino acids. From germline, CDR1 is GTSNPN and CDR2 SVGIG (reference sequence). J lost 4 bases, V lost 0 bases, and 5 bases had no gene match.

The chain has TRBV5-1 and TRBJ2-7; D uncertain. Germline V lookup: CDR1 SGHRS, CDR2 YFSETQ. CDR3 length: 15 amino acids. With 4 bases removed from V and 3 bases from J, the gap between germline ends came to 17 bases. CDR3 nucleotide sequence: TGCGCCAGCAGCCGGATGAGTGGCGGTTACTACGAGCAGTACTTC. This encodes CASSRMSGGYYEQYF.

This clonotype has ten or more counts. V and J are TRBV6-2 or TRBV6-3 and TRBJ2-7, with D unclear. This CDR3 spans 13 amino acids. Trimming stripped 10 bases from V and 2 bases from J, with 15 bases between. Per germline, CDR1 MNHEY and CDR2 SVGEGT. The CDR3 DNA is TGTGCCACCCAGTTGGCAGACACCTACGAGCAGTACTTC. Its translation: CATQLADTYEQYF.